The following is a T cell receptor beta chain sequence with its context. Its antigen is as yet unknown. The CDR3 is 13 residues long. The V segment lost 4 bases and the J segment 5 bases; nucleotides outside the gene matches: 3. CDR1 and CDR2 (germline): SGHDT, YYEEEE. The source of the sample is a study of cytomegalovirus exposure and HLA in healthy donors. Study in general: The roughly 130 validation repertoires used the same platform as the 550 to 700 first-cohort repertoires (as reported by a later analysis).

Assay used: immunoSEQ multiplex PCR; TCRdb lists only in-frame clones, some missing. The data contain some 150,000 clones, 90% to 95% of them singletons. Broader study findings: The listing of 150 to 200 TCR beta chains classed them as cytomegalovirus-associated. Reportedly, cytomegalovirus status was diagnosed with high sensitivity and specificity. Across donors, most TCRs were seen rarely, yet some public ones were widespread.

This receptor was taken from a man aged 18 to 29 in good health and CMV-seronegative. The rearrangement uses TRBV5-6 and TRBJ2-7; 10 bases are a match to TRBD1. Sequencing used PBMCs. CDR3 bases: TGTGCCAGCAGCCTGACAGGGGGCGACGAGCAGTACGTC. It translates to CASSLTGGDEQYV.